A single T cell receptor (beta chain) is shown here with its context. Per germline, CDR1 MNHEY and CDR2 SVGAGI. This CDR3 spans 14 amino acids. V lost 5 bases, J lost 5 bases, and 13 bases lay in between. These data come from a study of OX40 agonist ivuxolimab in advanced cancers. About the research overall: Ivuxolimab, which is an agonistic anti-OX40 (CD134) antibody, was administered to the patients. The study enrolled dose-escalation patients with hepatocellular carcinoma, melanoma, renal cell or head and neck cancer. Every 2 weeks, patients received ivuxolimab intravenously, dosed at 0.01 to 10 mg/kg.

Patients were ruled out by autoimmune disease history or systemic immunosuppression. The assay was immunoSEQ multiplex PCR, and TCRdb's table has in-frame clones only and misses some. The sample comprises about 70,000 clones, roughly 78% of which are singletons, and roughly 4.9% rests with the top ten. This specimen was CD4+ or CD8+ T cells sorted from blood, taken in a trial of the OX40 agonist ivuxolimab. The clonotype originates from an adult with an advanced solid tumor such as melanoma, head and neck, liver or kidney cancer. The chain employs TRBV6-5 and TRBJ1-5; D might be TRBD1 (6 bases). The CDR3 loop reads CASSSGQHDQPQHF. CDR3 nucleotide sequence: TGTGCCAGCAGTAGTGGACAGCATGATCAGCCCCAGCATTTT.